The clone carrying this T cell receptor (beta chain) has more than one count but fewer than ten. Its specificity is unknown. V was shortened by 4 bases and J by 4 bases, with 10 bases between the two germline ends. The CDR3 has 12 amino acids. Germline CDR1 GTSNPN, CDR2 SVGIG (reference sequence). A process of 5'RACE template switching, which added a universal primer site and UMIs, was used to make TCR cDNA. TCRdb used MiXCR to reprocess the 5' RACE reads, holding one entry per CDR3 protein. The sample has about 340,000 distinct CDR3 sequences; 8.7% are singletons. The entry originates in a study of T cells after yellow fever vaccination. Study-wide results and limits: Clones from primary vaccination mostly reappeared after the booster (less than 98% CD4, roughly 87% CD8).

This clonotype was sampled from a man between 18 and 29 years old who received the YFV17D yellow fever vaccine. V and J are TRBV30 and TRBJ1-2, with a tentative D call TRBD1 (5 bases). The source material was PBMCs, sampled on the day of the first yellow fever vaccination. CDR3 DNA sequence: TGTGCCTGGAACGGGGGTAGCTATGGCTACACCTTC. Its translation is CAWNGGSYGYTF.